The 26 T cell receptor beta chains reported below all come from one sample, sequenced in a study of cytomegalovirus exposure and HLA in healthy donors (dated by TCRdb to the late 2010s). The library was generated by the immunoSEQ multiplex PCR assay. For the multiplex PCR, a mixture combining 60 forward primers for TCR Vbeta segments and 13 reverse primers for TCR Jbeta segments was used. The immuneACCESS repertoire file appears here via TCRdb, limited to in-frame rearrangements. These files lack a portion of the clones; in checked studies, under half of the deficit traces to unresolved V genes, and the cause of the others is not known. The sample table shows about 150,000 clones, and approximately 80% are seen once. The ten largest account for 9.5% to 15% of the sample. The sequencing sample was made of PBMCs. These receptors all come from a man aged 30 to 45 in good health and CMV-seropositive.

J is TRBJ2-2 and V is TRBV19; D unclear. Trimming removed 6 bases at V and 0 bases at J, with 11 bases between. This CDR3 region has 15 residues. The germline V gene has CDR1 LNHDA and CDR2 SQIVND (reference sequence). CDR3: CASRIWLSNTGELFF. The CDR3 coding sequence is TGTGCCAGTAGGATATGGCTTTCGAACACCGGGGAGCTGTTTTTT.

This clone was seen only a few times. The genes are TRBV28 and TRBJ2-2; perhaps TRBD1 as D (6 bases). Germline V gene sequence: CDR1 MDHEN, CDR2 SYDVKM. Deletions cut 8 bases from V and 0 bases from J, with 13 bases between. CDR3 size: 15 residues. As DNA, the CDR3 is TGTGCCAGCGGATTGACAGGCACGAACACCGGGGAGCTGTTTTTT. This gives the protein CASGLTGTNTGELFF.

The rearrangement uses TRBV19 and TRBJ2-7; D remains unclear. From germline, CDR1 is LNHDA and CDR2 SQIVND (reference sequence). This CDR3 is built from 13 residues. V lost 0 bases and J lost 1, with 4 bases in between. The CDR3 bases are TGTGCCAGTAGTATAGACCAATCCTACGAGCAGTACTTC. The encoded protein is CASSIDQSYEQYF.

V gene TRBV6-6 combines with J gene TRBJ2-7; 8 bases line up with TRBD1. Germline values: CDR1 MNHNY, CDR2 SVGAGI (reference sequence). The CDR3 is made up of 14 amino acids. With 8 bases clipped from V and 3 bases from J, the junction kept 9 bases outside the gene matches. CDR3 in amino acids: CASGNGQGVYEQYF. The CDR3 nucleotides read TGTGCCAGCGGAAATGGACAGGGAGTCTACGAGCAGTACTTC.

This clone was seen a handful of times. The chain uses TRBV9 and TRBJ1-1; D is uncertain. CDR3 length: 14 amino acids. V was clipped by 0 bases and J by 3 bases, with 9 bases between them. Germline lookup yields CDR1 SGDLS and CDR2 YYNGEE. In DNA, the CDR3 is TGTGCCAGCAGCGTAGATGTGAGGGACACTGAAGCTTTCTTT. Its protein product is CASSVDVRDTEAFF.

This sequence joins TRBV11-3 and TRBJ2-2; 11 nucleotides match TRBD1. V shed 3 bases, J shed 7 bases, and the junction held 4 bases outside the gene matches. This CDR3 contains 15 residues. Germline assignment: CDR1 SGHNT and CDR2 YENEEA. CDR3 protein: CASSFGQGAHGELFF. DNA of the CDR3: TGTGCCAGCAGCTTCGGACAGGGGGCGCACGGGGAGCTGTTTTTT.

The gene calls are TRBV9 and TRBJ2-3; 11 positions match TRBD2. The J segment lost 5 bases and the V segment lost 4 bases, leaving 9 bases of the junction unmatched. This CDR3 has 16 amino acids. The germline gives CDR1 SGDLS, CDR2 YYNGEE. The DNA of the CDR3 is TGTGCCAGCAGCCCCCATGGACTAGCGGGCGTAGATACGCAGTATTTT. Encoded protein: CASSPHGLAGVDTQYF.

The chain couples TRBV5-1 to TRBJ2-3; 10 nucleotides agree with TRBD1. The CDR3 is made up of 16 amino acids. V lost 4 bases and J lost 3; bases outside the gene matches: 8. Looked up from germline, CDR1 is SGHRS and CDR2 is YFSETQ. CDR3 sequence reads: CASSTRQGARTDTQYF. CDR3 bases: TGCGCCAGCAGCACCCGACAGGGGGCACGGACAGATACGCAGTATTTT. Full variable domain (missing parts from reference TRBV5-1 and TRBJ2-3): KAGVTQTPRYLIKTRGQQVTLSCSPISGHRSVSWYQQTPGQGLQFLFEYFSETQRNKGNFPGRFSGRQFSNSRSEMNVSTLELGDSALYLCASSTRQGARTDTQYFGPGTRLTVL.

A few counts support this clone. J is TRBJ1-3 and V is TRBV7-9; D not certain. Germline-derived CDR1 and CDR2 are SEHNR and FQNEAQ (reference sequence). The CDR3 sequence is 13 residues long. Trimming removed 5 bases at V and 4 bases at J, with 9 bases between. Written as DNA, the CDR3 is TGTGCCAGCAGCCAGGTTACCGGAAACACCATATATTTT. Amino acid sequence: CASSQVTGNTIYF.

The CDR3 spells CASSLGDSTEAFF. The CDR3 nucleotides read TGTGCCAGCAGCTTGGGTGACAGCACTGAAGCTTTCTTT. This chain uses TRBV7-3 with TRBJ1-1, with TRBD1 as a possible D gene (5 bases). V lost 3 bases and J 4 bases, leaving 9 bases between the germline ends. Germline V gives CDR1 SGHTA, CDR2 FQGTGA. This CDR3 has 13 amino acids.

Only one count was recorded for this clone. The chain uses TRBV28 and TRBJ2-7; D gene unclear. The V gene's germline CDR1 is MDHEN and CDR2 SYDVKM. Trimming removed 4 bases from V and 2 bases from J, with 12 bases in between. The CDR3 loop spans 14 amino acids. The CDR3: CASSSFTATYEQYF. The CDR3 DNA is TGTGCCAGCAGTTCCTTTACAGCCACCTACGAGCAGTACTTC. Full variable domain (rest looked up from reference TRBV28 and TRBJ2-7): DVKVTQSSRYLVKRTGEKVFLECVQDMDHENMFWYRQDPGLGLRLIYFSYDVKMKEKGDIPEGYSVSREKKERFSLILESASTNQTSMYLCASSSFTATYEQYFGPGTRLTVT.

The rearrangement joins TRBV5-1 to TRBJ1-2, with TRBD1 identical over 10 bases. Germline trimming cut 4 bases from V and 6 bases from J; bases unmatched to any gene: 3. The germline V gene has CDR1 SGHRS and CDR2 YFSETQ. The CDR3 totals 13 residues. The CDR3 sequence: CASSQDRGDGYTF. CDR3 DNA sequence: TGCGCCAGCAGCCAGGACAGGGGGGATGGCTACACCTTC.

V usage is TRBV19 and J usage is TRBJ2-5, with 8 bases lining up with TRBD1. The end of the DNA aligns better with TRBJ2-7, so the J call may be wrong. The CDR3 consists of 15 residues. Germline loops: CDR1 LNHDA, CDR2 SQIVND (reference sequence). The CDR3 loop is CASSFGRQGSYEQYF. CDR3 nucleotide sequence: TGTGCCAGTAGCTTCGGGCGACAGGGGTCCTACGAGCAGTACTTC.

The CDR3 is CASSTRLAGGTGELFF. CDR3 sequence (DNA): TGTGCCAGCAGCACCAGACTAGCGGGAGGAACCGGGGAGCTGTTTTTT. V and J are TRBV9 and TRBJ2-2; 13 bases map to TRBD2. The CDR3 consists of 16 residues. The germline V gene has CDR1 SGDLS and CDR2 YYNGEE. Losses at the gene ends were 4 bases for V and 5 bases for J; bases not matched to a gene: 5.

This rearrangement joins TRBV5-1 to TRBJ1-4; TRBD1 matches at 9 bases. The CDR3 is 14 residues long. Trimming removed 5 bases from V and 4 bases from J; junction bases left unmatched: 3. CDR1 is SGHRS, CDR2 YFSETQ, per germline. The CDR3: CASRQTGGNEKLFF. The CDR3 DNA reads as TGCGCCAGCAGACAGACAGGGGGTAATGAAAAACTGTTTTTT.

The chain has TRBV18 and TRBJ2-2; possible D gene TRBD2, 5 bases. The length of the CDR3 is 14 residues. Trimming took off 2 bases at V and 4 bases at J, with 8 bases between the two ends. Per the germline V gene, CDR1 is KGHSH and CDR2 is LQKENI. This chain's CDR3 is CASSPFTSTGELFF. The CDR3 DNA reads TGTGCCAGCTCACCATTCACTAGCACCGGGGAGCTGTTTTTT.

This chain links TRBV10-3 with TRBJ1-1, with 7 bases fitting TRBD1. CDR1 and CDR2 (germline): ENHRY, SYGVKD. There are 16 residues in the CDR3. J was trimmed by 7 bases and V by 0 bases; bases with no gene match: 11. The CDR3 is CAISESNTGTADEAFF. In DNA form, the CDR3 reads TGTGCCATCAGTGAGTCGAACACCGGGACAGCAGATGAAGCTTTCTTT.

This chain joins TRBV7-3 and TRBJ2-1; the match to TRBD2 covers 9 bases. The trim removed 5 bases at V and 6 bases at J, leaving 11 bases unmatched. The CDR3 spans 16 residues. Germline assignment: CDR1 SGHTA and CDR2 FQGTGA. As DNA, the CDR3 is TGTGCCAGCAGCCGCGGGGGGGCAGGGGGTGGCAATGAGCAGTTCTTC. Its protein product is CASSRGGAGGGNEQFF.

The CDR3 sequence: CASSLTRNEKLFF. The CDR3 bases are TGTGCCAGCAGCTTAACCAGGAATGAAAAACTGTTTTTT. The gene calls are TRBV7-3 and TRBJ1-4; D gene uncertain. The CDR3 has 13 amino acids. Germline CDR1 SGHTA, CDR2 FQGTGA. V lost 0 bases to trimming and J lost 5 bases, with 4 bases between them.

The chain is built from TRBV7-3 and TRBJ2-1; a weak D match, TRBD2 (7 bases). CDR1 and CDR2 (germline): SGHTA, FQGTGA. This CDR3 contains 15 residues. The V end was cut by 5 bases, the J end by 5 bases, with 16 bases between. The CDR3 bases are TGTGCCAGCAGCCCGACCAGCGGGACAAACAATGAGCAGTTCTTC. Residues: CASSPTSGTNNEQFF.

The chain combines TRBV19 with TRBJ2-7, with TRBD2 matching over 10 bases. The ends lost 5 bases at V and 2 bases at J; junction bases unmatched: 12. The CDR3 covers 17 residues. The V gene's germline CDR1 is LNHDA and CDR2 SQIVND (reference sequence). CDR3 in amino acids: CASSLFRLAGPAYEQYF. The DNA of the CDR3 is TGTGCCAGTAGTCTCTTCCGACTAGCGGGTCCTGCCTACGAGCAGTACTTC.

The chain employs TRBV4-2 and TRBJ2-2, with TRBD2 identical over 7 bases. The CDR3 is 17 residues long. Trimming at V came to 0 bases and at J to 4 bases, leaving 8 bases not matched to a gene. CDR1 and CDR2 (germline): LGHNA, YNFKEQ. DNA for the CDR3: TGTGCCAGCAGCCAAGATATGGGGAGGGCGAGCACCGGGGAGCTGTTTTTT. Protein product: CASSQDMGRASTGELFF.

The chain links TRBV7-9 to TRBJ1-1; TRBD1 agrees at 7 bases. Trimming removed 3 bases from V and 6 bases from J; junction bases left unmatched: 1. The CDR3 extends over 12 amino acids. Germline CDR1 and CDR2: SEHNR and FQNEAQ (reference sequence). This CDR3 reads CASSFGQAEAFF. CDR3 in DNA: TGTGCCAGCAGCTTCGGACAGGCTGAAGCTTTCTTT.

V and J are TRBV11-2 and TRBJ2-1; 8 bases map to TRBD1. The CDR3 totals 17 residues. Germline loops: CDR1 SGHAT, CDR2 FQNNGV. V lost 5 bases, J lost 4 bases, and 13 bases stayed unmatched. CDR3 sequence: CASSRLTGVVRYNEQFF. CDR3 DNA sequence: TGTGCCAGCAGCCGCCTGACAGGGGTTGTCCGATACAATGAGCAGTTCTTC.

V usage is TRBV7-9 and J usage is TRBJ2-7; 8 bases align to TRBD1. Unmatched junction bases numbered 6, after V lost 5 bases and J lost 0 bases. This CDR3 is built from 15 residues. In germline, CDR1 is SEHNR, CDR2 FQNEAQ (reference sequence). The CDR3 loop reads CASSGQGHYSYEQYF. CDR3 DNA sequence: TGTGCCAGCAGCGGACAGGGACACTACTCCTACGAGCAGTACTTC. The variable domain in full, with the rest retrieved from reference TRBV7-9 and TRBJ2-7, is DTGVSQNPRHKITKRGQNVTFRCDPISEHNRLYWYRQTLGQGPEFLTYFQNEAQLEKSRLLSDRFSAERPKGSFSTLEIQRTEQGDSAMYLCASSGQGHYSYEQYFGPGTRLTVT.

The CDR3 region is CASSPTLTGELFF. Here the CDR3 DNA reads TGTGCCAGCAGCCCTACCCTAACCGGGGAGCTGTTTTTT. The rearrangement links TRBV5-4 to TRBJ2-2; D gene ambiguous. Trimming took off 4 bases at V and 5 bases at J, with 9 bases between the two ends. CDR1 and CDR2 from the germline V gene are SGHNT and YYREEE (reference sequence). CDR3 length: 13 residues. Based on the CDR3 plus reference TRBV5-4 and TRBJ2-2, the full variable domain is ETGVTQSPTHLIKTRGQQVTLRCSSQSGHNTVSWYQQALGQGPQFIFQYYREEENGRGNFPPRFSGLQFPNYSSELNVNALELDDSALYLCASSPTLTGELFFGEGSRLTVL.